Below, 22 T cell receptor beta chains from the same sample are listed, as sequenced in a study of shared clonotypes between healthy human individuals. Measured with immunoSEQ multiplex PCR; TCRdb has only the in-frame clones, and not every one. The sample includes approximately 980,000 clones, around three quarters of them seen just once. The sequencing sample was made of memory CD4+ T cells sorted from blood. Indicated subset: CD45RA-negative fraction. All receptors derive from a young man in good health.

By sample share, this clone is medium-sized. Other DNA sequences in the sample encode the same CDR3. This sequence joins TRBV6-7 and TRBJ1-2; 7 nucleotides agree with TRBD1. TRBV6-7 is flagged as an ORF with uncertain function. The CDR3 runs 14 residues. After removal of 6 bases from V and 4 bases from J, the junction contained 8 bases not matched to a gene. The CDR3, as DNA: TGTGCCAGCAGCCGAGGGGGCGGGAGCTATGGCTACACCTTC. Its protein product is CASSRGGGSYGYTF.

The V call is TRBV28, the J call TRBJ1-3; no clear D gene. V shed 6 bases and J shed 4 bases, with 13 bases lying between them. Germline values: CDR1 MDHEN, CDR2 SYDVKM. The CDR3 spans 14 residues. The CDR3 bases are TGTGCCAGCAGAGGGTCTGGAGAAGGAAACACCATATATTTT. This gives the protein CASRGSGEGNTIYF.

With regard to this clone: Other DNA sequences in this specimen translate into the identical CDR3. V is TRBV5-1 and J is TRBJ2-5; D remains unclear. Germline CDR1 is SGHRS and CDR2 is YFSETQ. Trimming took off 4 bases at V and 0 bases at J, with 10 bases between the two ends. CDR3 length: 14 residues. CDR3 sequence: CASSRNRDQETQYF. For the CDR3, the DNA is TGCGCCAGCAGCCGAAATCGGGACCAAGAGACCCAGTACTTC.

The chain combines TRBV9 with TRBJ2-3; 8 positions match TRBD2. V trimming: 0 bases; J trimming: 6 bases; junction bases outside the gene matches: 9. Germline lookup yields CDR1 SGDLS and CDR2 YYNGEE. The CDR3 consists of 16 residues. The CDR3 spells CASSVGAGAKADTQYF. CDR3 nucleotides: TGTGCCAGCAGCGTAGGAGCGGGGGCCAAGGCGGATACGCAGTATTTT.

V usage is TRBV15 and J usage is TRBJ2-7; 10 nucleotides match TRBD1. Germline V gene lookup returns CDR1 LNHNV and CDR2 YYDKDF (reference sequence). The CDR3 is 15 residues long. Trimming took 1 base from V and 5 from J; bases not matched to a gene: 5. CDR3 loop: CATSRGGTGDDEQYF. CDR3 nucleotide sequence: TGTGCCACCAGCAGAGGAGGGACAGGGGACGACGAGCAGTACTTC.

Note on this clone: The sample holds other DNA sequences that translate to the same CDR3. The CDR3 reads CAWSSPETQYF. CDR3 in DNA: TGTGCCTGGAGCTCGCCGGAGACCCAGTACTTC. The chain recombines TRBV30 with TRBJ2-5; no definite D call. Trimming removed 3 bases from V and 5 bases from J, with 7 bases in between. Germline lookup yields CDR1 GTSNPN and CDR2 SVGIG (reference sequence). This CDR3 spans 11 amino acids.

The V and J genes are TRBV5-5 and TRBJ1-4, with D hard to call. The CDR3 loop spans 16 amino acids. Germline CDR1 SGHKS, CDR2 YYEKEE (reference sequence). Trimming removed 1 base from V and 1 base from J, with 11 bases in between. CDR3: CASSLSVVVTNEKLFF. The CDR3, as DNA: TGTGCCAGCAGCTTGAGCGTGGTGGTAACTAATGAAAAACTGTTTTTT.

The CDR3 coding sequence is TGTGCCAGCAGCCCAGCCGGGACAGCCAACTCCTACAATGAGCAGTTCTTC. As protein: CASSPAGTANSYNEQFF. The chain recombines TRBV5-4 with TRBJ2-1; 7 bases map to TRBD1. Germline CDR1 is SGHNT and CDR2 is YYREEE (reference sequence). The junction had 10 bases not matched to a gene; V was cut back by 4 bases and J by 0 bases. The CDR3 is 17 residues long.

This rearrangement joins TRBV5-1 to TRBJ2-5; D possibly matches TRBD1 or TRBD2 (5 bases each). CDR3 length: 15 amino acids. Germline V gives CDR1 SGHRS, CDR2 YFSETQ. Trimming cost V 2 bases and J 5 bases, with 16 bases left between them. In DNA, the CDR3 is TGCGCCAGCAGCTTCGGGACCGTCGGGTTGGAGACCCAGTACTTC. This codes for CASSFGTVGLETQYF.

V usage is TRBV5-1 and J usage is TRBJ2-1; tentatively, D is TRBD2 (6 bases). Per germline, CDR1 SGHRS and CDR2 YFSETQ. CDR3 length: 13 residues. The germline V and J ends were trimmed by 0 bases and 12 bases, with 13 bases remaining between them. DNA of the CDR3: TGCGCCAGCAGCTTGGCCATGGAGGGTCCGCAGTTCTTC. It translates to CASSLAMEGPQFF.

The V call is TRBV27, the J call TRBJ1-2; D uncertain. The CDR3 contains 13 residues. V lost 6 bases to trimming and J lost 7 bases, with 15 bases between them. Germline CDR1 is MNHEY and CDR2 is SMNVEV (reference sequence). The CDR3 protein is CASRFSASGGYTF. The CDR3 DNA follows: TGTGCCAGCAGATTCAGTGCCTCAGGTGGCTACACCTTC.

This rearrangement joins TRBV5-1 to TRBJ1-1; 8 nucleotides match TRBD1. Trimming removed 6 bases from V and 1 base from J; junction bases left unmatched: 8. This CDR3 has 15 amino acids. Looked up from germline, CDR1 is SGHRS and CDR2 is YFSETQ. CDR3 nucleotide sequence: TGCGCCAGCATGGACCAGGGGGCCCCGAACACTGAAGCTTTCTTT. Encoded protein: CASMDQGAPNTEAFF.

This clone was seen a handful of times. The gene calls are TRBV19 and TRBJ2-1, with TRBD2 identical over 8 bases. CDR3 length: 16 amino acids. Trimming took 0 bases from V and 8 from J; bases not matched to a gene: 9. Germline V gene data show CDR1 as LNHDA and CDR2 as SQIVND (reference sequence). CDR3 sequence: CASSIDRSGSQDEQFF. The DNA for the CDR3 is TGTGCCAGTAGTATAGATAGGAGCGGGAGTCAGGATGAGCAGTTCTTC.

The gene calls are TRBV11-1 and TRBJ2-7; 10 nucleotides line up with TRBD2. This CDR3 comprises 15 residues. The germline V gene encodes CDR1 SGHAT and CDR2 FQDESV (reference sequence). The ends lost 2 bases at V and 1 base at J; junction bases unmatched: 2. CDR3: CASSLSSGGSYEQYF. In nucleotides, the CDR3 is TGTGCCAGCAGCTTAAGTAGCGGGGGGTCCTACGAGCAGTACTTC.

With respect to this clone: Other nucleotide sequences from this sample produce the same CDR3. The rearrangement joins TRBV29-1 to TRBJ1-1; perhaps TRBD1 as D (5 bases). Germline V CDR1 and CDR2: SQVTM, ANQGSEA. Trimming took off 4 bases at V and 2 bases at J, with 8 bases between the two ends. The CDR3 length is 12 residues. This CDR3 reads CSVAGTNTEAFF. CDR3 DNA: TGCAGCGTTGCAGGGACTAACACTGAAGCTTTCTTT.

The rearrangement uses TRBV29-1 and TRBJ1-1; a weak D match, TRBD1 (5 bases). Germline-derived CDR1 and CDR2 are SQVTM and ANQGSEA. The CDR3 has 13 amino acids. V shed 2 bases and J shed 7 bases, with 14 bases lying between them. CDR3 region: CSVEQGGRSEAFF. In nucleotides, the CDR3 is TGCAGCGTTGAACAGGGTGGGCGTAGTGAAGCTTTCTTT.

This clone was counted a few times. The chain has TRBV30 and TRBJ2-2; 9 positions agree with TRBD1. The CDR3 totals 14 residues. CDR1 is GTSNPN, CDR2 SVGIG, per germline (reference sequence). V shed 4 bases and J 11 bases; nucleotides not matched to a gene: 11. DNA of the CDR3: TGTGCCTGGAACAACCCGGGACAGGGATTCGAGCTGTTTTTT. Translation gives CAWNNPGQGFELFF.

The V call is TRBV7-2, the J call TRBJ2-7; 7 positions agree with TRBD2. This CDR3 contains 14 residues. From germline, CDR1 is SGHTA and CDR2 FQGNSA. V lost 4 bases, J lost 2 bases, and 5 bases stayed unmatched. Here the CDR3 reads CASSSGTTTYEQYF. In nucleotides, the CDR3 is TGTGCCAGCAGCTCCGGGACTACGACCTACGAGCAGTACTTC.

The J gene is TRBJ1-5, the V gene TRBV6-1; D gene uncertain. V shed 7 bases and J shed 0 bases, with 13 bases lying between them. There are 15 residues in the CDR3. The V gene's germline CDR1 is MNHNS and CDR2 SASEGT. In nucleotides, the CDR3 is TGTGCCAGCACCCCGTTTCCGGATAGCAATCAGCCCCAGCATTTT. Protein sequence: CASTPFPDSNQPQHF.

This clone was observed once. The chain links TRBV7-2 to TRBJ2-5; 7 positions agree with TRBD1. J gave up 1 base and V 3 bases, and 14 bases lay outside the gene matches. Germline lookup yields CDR1 SGHTA and CDR2 FQGNSA. The CDR3 is 18 amino acids. CDR3 protein: CASSLGPRGSASQETQYF. In nucleotides, the CDR3 is TGTGCCAGCAGCTTGGGACCCAGGGGGTCCGCGTCCCAAGAGACCCAGTACTTC.

This clone was observed many times. V and J are TRBV19 and TRBJ1-1; D perhaps matches TRBD1 (5 bases). V lost 5 bases and J lost 1, with 11 bases in between. This CDR3 has 14 residues. The germline V gene has CDR1 LNHDA and CDR2 SQIVND (reference sequence). In DNA form, the CDR3 reads TGTGCCAGTAGTGACAGCCTTTGGAACACTGAAGCTTTCTTT. It codes for CASSDSLWNTEAFF.

The chain combines TRBV9 with TRBJ1-5, with D possibly TRBD1 on 6 matching bases. The CDR3 is made up of 15 amino acids. Germline lookup yields CDR1 SGDLS and CDR2 YYNGEE. Trimming stripped 0 bases from V and 9 bases from J, with 16 bases between. CDR3 amino acids: CASSVGGLQGGPQHF. The CDR3 DNA reads TGTGCCAGCAGCGTAGGAGGCCTGCAAGGGGGGCCCCAGCATTTT.